The 7 T cell receptor beta chains presented below share a single source sample, sequenced in a study of T cell responses to AZD1222 COVID-19 vaccine. Profiling relied on immunoSEQ multiplex PCR, and the TCRdb table lists in-frame clones only, not all of them. The sample contains some 99,000 clones, about 90% of which appear only once. Sequenced material: peripheral blood, taken on day 0 of AZD1222 vaccination. The receptors shown here come from an adult in good health.

The CDR3 protein is CASSLSGDYGYTF. CDR3 nucleotides: TGTGCCAGCAGCTTGAGTGGTGACTATGGCTACACCTTC. The chain has TRBV5-4 and TRBJ1-2; no reliable D call. The V gene's germline CDR1 is SGHNT and CDR2 YYREEE (reference sequence). The CDR3 length is 13 residues. V was clipped by 1 base and J by 3 bases, with 7 bases between them.

CDR3 DNA sequence: TGCGCCAGCAGCCAAGAATGGACAGACGGGGGCAGCTATGGCTACACCTTC. Its protein product is CASSQEWTDGGSYGYTF. The chain employs TRBV4-1 and TRBJ1-2; D might be TRBD1 (6 bases). The germline V gene encodes CDR1 MGHRA and CDR2 YSYEKL. Trimming removed 0 bases at V and 4 bases at J, with 18 bases between. The CDR3 covers 17 residues.

The J gene is TRBJ2-1, the V gene TRBV19; TRBD1 matches at 8 bases. Unmatched junction bases numbered 8, after V lost 5 bases and J lost 8 bases. The germline V gene has CDR1 LNHDA and CDR2 SQIVND (reference sequence). The CDR3 covers 14 residues. The CDR3 is CASSPGQGEDEQFF. DNA of the CDR3: TGTGCCAGTAGTCCCGGACAGGGAGAGGATGAGCAGTTCTTC. Using reference TRBV19 and TRBJ2-1 for the parts outside the CDR3, the full variable domain is DGGITQSPKYLFRKEGQNVTLSCEQNLNHDAMYWYRQDPGQGLRLIYYSQIVNDFQKGDIAEGYSVSREKKESFPLTVTSAQKNPTAFYLCASSPGQGEDEQFFGPGTRLTVL.

The V call is TRBV3-1 (or the pseudogene TRBV3-2), the J call TRBJ1-2, with D perhaps matching TRBD1 (5 bases). Germline loops: CDR1 LGHDT, CDR2 YNNKEL (reference sequence). The CDR3 extends over 14 amino acids. Trimming left V 5 bases short and J 1 base short, with 11 bases between. This chain's CDR3 is CASSSGLDNYGYTF. The CDR3 coding sequence is TGTGCCAGCAGCTCGGGACTAGATAACTATGGCTACACCTTC.

V gene TRBV24-1 combines with J gene TRBJ2-6; D unresolved. There are 14 residues in the CDR3. V lost 7 bases, J lost 0 bases, and 6 bases lay in between. Germline values: CDR1 KGHDR, CDR2 SFDVKD. The CDR3 region has the DNA TGTGCCACCAGCGATAGCTCTGGGGCCAACGTCCTGACTTTC. Translation gives CATSDSSGANVLTF.

The V call is TRBV5-1, the J call TRBJ2-2; 11 nucleotides align to TRBD2. The CDR3 loop spans 18 amino acids. Germline-derived CDR1 and CDR2 are SGHRS and YFSETQ. V was clipped by 4 bases and J by 1 base; unmatched bases: 9. The CDR3 nucleotides read TGCGCCAGCAGCCGGACTAGCGGGTCGGGTGTGAACACCGGGGAGCTGTTTTTT. As protein: CASSRTSGSGVNTGELFF. The variable domain in full, with the rest retrieved from reference TRBV5-1 and TRBJ2-2, is KAGVTQTPRYLIKTRGQQVTLSCSPISGHRSVSWYQQTPGQGLQFLFEYFSETQRNKGNFPGRFSGRQFSNSRSEMNVSTLELGDSALYLCASSRTSGSGVNTGELFFGEGSRLTVL.

The V call is TRBV4-3, the J call TRBJ2-7; D may be TRBD2 (6 bases). Per the germline V gene, CDR1 is LGHNA and CDR2 is YSLEER. The CDR3 is 16 residues long. The V end was cut by 0 bases, the J end by 3 bases, with 15 bases between. The CDR3 region has the DNA TGCGCCAGCAGCCAAGATCGTGGAGTGGGGGGCTACGAGCAGTACTTC. Protein product: CASSQDRGVGGYEQYF.